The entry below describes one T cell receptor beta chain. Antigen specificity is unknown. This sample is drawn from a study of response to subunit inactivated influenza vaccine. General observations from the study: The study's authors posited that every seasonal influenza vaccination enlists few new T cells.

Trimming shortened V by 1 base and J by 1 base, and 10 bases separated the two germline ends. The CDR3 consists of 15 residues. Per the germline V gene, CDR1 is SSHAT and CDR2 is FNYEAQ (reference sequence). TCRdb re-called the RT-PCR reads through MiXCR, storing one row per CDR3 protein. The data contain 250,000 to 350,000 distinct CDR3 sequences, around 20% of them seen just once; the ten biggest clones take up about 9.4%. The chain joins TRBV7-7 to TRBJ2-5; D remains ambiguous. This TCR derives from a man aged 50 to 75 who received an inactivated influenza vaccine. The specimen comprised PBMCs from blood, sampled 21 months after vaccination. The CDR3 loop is CASSLEGLTQETQYF. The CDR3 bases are TGTGCCAGCAGCTTAGAGGGCTTAACCCAAGAGACCCAGTACTTC.